This T cell receptor (beta chain) was found in a study of T cell responses to AZD1222 COVID-19 vaccine. Some clones are missing from TCRdb's copy, which holds only in-frame ones; the method was immunoSEQ multiplex PCR. The profile shows more than 60,000 clones, over 75% of them singletons. Germline CDR1 LNHDA, CDR2 SQIVND (reference sequence). The CDR3 is 17 residues long. Trimming pared 6 bases from V and 4 bases from J, leaving 22 bases between. The rearrangement links TRBV19 to TRBJ1-5; no firm D call. The sequencing used peripheral blood, collected on day 0 of AZD1222 vaccination. The sequence came from an adult in good health. The CDR3: CASRGFTTVRGNQPQHF. DNA for the CDR3: TGTGCCAGTAGGGGGTTTACTACGGTTCGAGGGAATCAGCCCCAGCATTTT.